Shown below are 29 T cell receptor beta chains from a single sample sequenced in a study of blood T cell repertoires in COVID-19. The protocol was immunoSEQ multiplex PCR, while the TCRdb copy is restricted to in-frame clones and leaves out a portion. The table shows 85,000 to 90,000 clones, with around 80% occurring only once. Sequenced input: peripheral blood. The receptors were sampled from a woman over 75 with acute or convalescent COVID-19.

The CDR3 is CASSPGLAGVELFF. CDR3 bases: TGTGCCAGCAGCCCCGGACTAGCGGGTGTGGAGCTGTTTTTT. The gene calls are TRBV11-3 and TRBJ2-2; 11 bases are a match to TRBD2. The CDR3 has 14 amino acids. Trimming removed 5 bases from V and 10 bases from J; junction bases left unmatched: 6. Per the germline V gene, CDR1 is SGHNT and CDR2 is YENEEA.

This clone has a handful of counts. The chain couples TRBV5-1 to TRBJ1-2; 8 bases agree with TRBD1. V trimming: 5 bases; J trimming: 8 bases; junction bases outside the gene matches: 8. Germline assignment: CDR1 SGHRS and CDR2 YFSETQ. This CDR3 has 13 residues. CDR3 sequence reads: CASSTDRVEGYTF. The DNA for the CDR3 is TGCGCCAGCAGTACGGACAGGGTGGAGGGCTACACCTTC.

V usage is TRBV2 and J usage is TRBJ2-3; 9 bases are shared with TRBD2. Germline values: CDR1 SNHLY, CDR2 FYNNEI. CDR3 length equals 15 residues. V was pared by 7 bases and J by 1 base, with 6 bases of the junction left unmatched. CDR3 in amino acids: CASTGGREGTDTQYF. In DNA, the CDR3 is TGTGCCAGCACCGGCGGGAGGGAGGGCACAGATACGCAGTATTTT. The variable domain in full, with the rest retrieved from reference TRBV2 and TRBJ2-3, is EPEVTQTPSHQVTQMGQEVILRCVPISNHLYFYWYRQILGQKVEFLVSFYNNEISEKSEIFDDQFSVERPDGSNFTLKIRSTKLEDSAMYFCASTGGREGTDTQYFGPGTRLTVL.

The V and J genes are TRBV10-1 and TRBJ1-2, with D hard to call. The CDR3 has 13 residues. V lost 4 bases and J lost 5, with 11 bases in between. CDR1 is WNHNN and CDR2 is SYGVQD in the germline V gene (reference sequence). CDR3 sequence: CASSGSATYGYTF. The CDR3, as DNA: TGCGCCAGCAGTGGATCAGCGACTTATGGCTACACCTTC.

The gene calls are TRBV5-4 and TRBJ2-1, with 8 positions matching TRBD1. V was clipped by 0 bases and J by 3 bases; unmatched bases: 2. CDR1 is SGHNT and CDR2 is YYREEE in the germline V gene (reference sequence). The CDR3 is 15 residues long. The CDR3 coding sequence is TGTGCCAGCAGCTTGGGGACAGGGTTCTACAATGAGCAGTTCTTC. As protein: CASSLGTGFYNEQFF.

CDR3 region: CASSKNTGGKETQYF. Here the CDR3 DNA reads TGTGCCAGCAGCAAGAATACGGGGGGAAAGGAGACCCAGTACTTC. The chain couples TRBV2 to TRBJ2-5; 7 bases match TRBD2. V shed 6 bases, J shed 5 bases, and the junction held 12 bases outside the gene matches. Germline lookup yields CDR1 SNHLY and CDR2 FYNNEI. CDR3 size: 15 residues.

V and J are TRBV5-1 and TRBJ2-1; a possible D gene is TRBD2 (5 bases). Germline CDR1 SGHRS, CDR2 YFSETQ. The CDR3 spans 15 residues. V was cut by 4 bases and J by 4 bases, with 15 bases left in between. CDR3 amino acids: CASSLMGSEYNEQFF. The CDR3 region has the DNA TGCGCCAGCAGCCTGATGGGTAGCGAATACAATGAGCAGTTCTTC.

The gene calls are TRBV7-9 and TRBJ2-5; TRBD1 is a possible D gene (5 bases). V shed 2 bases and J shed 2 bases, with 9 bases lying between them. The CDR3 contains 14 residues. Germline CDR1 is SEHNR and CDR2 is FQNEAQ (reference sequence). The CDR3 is CASSLPRQQETQYF. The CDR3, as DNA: TGTGCCAGCAGCTTACCTAGACAGCAAGAGACCCAGTACTTC.

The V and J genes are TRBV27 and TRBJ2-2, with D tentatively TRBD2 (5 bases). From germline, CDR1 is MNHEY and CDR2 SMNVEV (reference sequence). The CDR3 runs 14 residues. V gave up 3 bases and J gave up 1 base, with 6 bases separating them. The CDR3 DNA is TGTGCCAGCAGTTTTCGGGAGAACACCGGGGAGCTGTTTTTT. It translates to CASSFRENTGELFF.

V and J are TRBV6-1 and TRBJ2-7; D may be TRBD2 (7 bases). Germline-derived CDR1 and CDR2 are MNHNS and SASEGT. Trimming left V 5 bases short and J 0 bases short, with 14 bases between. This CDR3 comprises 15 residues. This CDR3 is CASSIPGEGSYEQYF. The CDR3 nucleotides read TGTGCCAGCAGTATCCCAGGGGAGGGCTCCTACGAGCAGTACTTC.

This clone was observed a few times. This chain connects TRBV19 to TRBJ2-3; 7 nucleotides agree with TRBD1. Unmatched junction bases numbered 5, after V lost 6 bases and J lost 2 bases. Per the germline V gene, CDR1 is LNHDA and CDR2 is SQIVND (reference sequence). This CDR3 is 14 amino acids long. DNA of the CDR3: TGTGCCAGTAGCCCGGGGACAGCCACAGATACGCAGTATTTT. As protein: CASSPGTATDTQYF.

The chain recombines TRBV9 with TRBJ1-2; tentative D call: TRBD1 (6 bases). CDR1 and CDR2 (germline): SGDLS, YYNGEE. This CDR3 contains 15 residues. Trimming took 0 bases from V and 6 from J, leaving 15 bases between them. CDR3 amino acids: CASSVDGQQFHGYTF. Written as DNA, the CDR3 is TGTGCCAGCAGCGTAGACGGACAGCAGTTCCATGGCTACACCTTC.

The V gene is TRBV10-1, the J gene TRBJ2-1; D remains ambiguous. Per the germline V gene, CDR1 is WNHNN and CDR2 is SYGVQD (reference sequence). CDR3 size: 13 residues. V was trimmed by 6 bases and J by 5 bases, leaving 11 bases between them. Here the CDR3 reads CASSPVADNEQFF. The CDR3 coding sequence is TGCGCCAGCAGCCCCGTTGCGGACAATGAGCAGTTCTTC.

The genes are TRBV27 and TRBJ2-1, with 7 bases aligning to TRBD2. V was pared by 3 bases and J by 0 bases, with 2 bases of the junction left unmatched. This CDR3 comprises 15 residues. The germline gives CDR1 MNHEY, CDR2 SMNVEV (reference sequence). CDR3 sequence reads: CASSFGTTSYNEQFF. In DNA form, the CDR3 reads TGTGCCAGCAGTTTTGGGACTACCTCCTACAATGAGCAGTTCTTC.

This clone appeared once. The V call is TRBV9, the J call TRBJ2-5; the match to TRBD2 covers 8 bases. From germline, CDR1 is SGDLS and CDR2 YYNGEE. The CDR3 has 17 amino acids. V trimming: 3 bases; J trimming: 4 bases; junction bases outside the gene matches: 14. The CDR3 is CASSEPGGAGGGETQYF. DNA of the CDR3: TGTGCCAGCAGCGAGCCGGGGGGTGCGGGAGGTGGAGAGACCCAGTACTTC.

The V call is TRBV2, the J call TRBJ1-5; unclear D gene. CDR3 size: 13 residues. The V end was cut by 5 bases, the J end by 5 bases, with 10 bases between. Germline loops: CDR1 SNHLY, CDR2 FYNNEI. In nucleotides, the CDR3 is TGTGCCAGCAGTATGAGGGAGGATCAGCCCCAGCATTTT. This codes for CASSMREDQPQHF.

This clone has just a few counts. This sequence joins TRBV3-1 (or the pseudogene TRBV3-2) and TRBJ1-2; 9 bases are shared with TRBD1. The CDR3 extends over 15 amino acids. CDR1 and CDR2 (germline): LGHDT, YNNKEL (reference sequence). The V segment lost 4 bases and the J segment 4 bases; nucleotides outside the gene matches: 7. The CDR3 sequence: CASSPTGGGSYGYTF. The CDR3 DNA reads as TGTGCCAGCAGCCCGACAGGGGGAGGATCCTATGGCTACACCTTC.

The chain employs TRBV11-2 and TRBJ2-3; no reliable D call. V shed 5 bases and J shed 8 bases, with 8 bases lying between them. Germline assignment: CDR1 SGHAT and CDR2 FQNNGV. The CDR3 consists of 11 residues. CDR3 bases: TGTGCCAGCAGCCCCCTGAGTACGCAGTATTTT. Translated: CASSPLSTQYF.

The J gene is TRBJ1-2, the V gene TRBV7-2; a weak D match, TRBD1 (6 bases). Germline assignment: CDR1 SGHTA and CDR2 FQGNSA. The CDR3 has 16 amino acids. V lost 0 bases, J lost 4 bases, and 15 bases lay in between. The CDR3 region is CASSLASGAGLYGYTF. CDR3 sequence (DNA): TGTGCCAGCAGCTTAGCTTCAGGGGCCGGGCTCTATGGCTACACCTTC. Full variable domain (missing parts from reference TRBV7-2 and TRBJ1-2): GAGVSQSPSNKVTEKGKDVELRCDPISGHTALYWYRQSLGQGLEFLIYFQGNSAPDKSGLPSDRFSAERTGGSVSTLTIQRTQQEDSAVYLCASSLASGAGLYGYTFGSGTRLTVV.

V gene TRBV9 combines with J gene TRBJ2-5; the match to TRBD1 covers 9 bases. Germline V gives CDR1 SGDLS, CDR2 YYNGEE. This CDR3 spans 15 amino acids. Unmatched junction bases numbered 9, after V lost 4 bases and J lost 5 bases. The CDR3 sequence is CASSIQGAGEETQYF. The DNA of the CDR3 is TGTGCCAGCAGCATACAGGGGGCCGGCGAGGAGACCCAGTACTTC. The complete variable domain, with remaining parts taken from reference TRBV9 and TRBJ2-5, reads DSGVTQTPKHLITATGQRVTLRCSPRSGDLSVYWYQQSLDQGLQFLIQYYNGEERAKGNILERFSAQQFPDLHSELNLSSLELGDSALYFCASSIQGAGEETQYFGPGTRLLVL.

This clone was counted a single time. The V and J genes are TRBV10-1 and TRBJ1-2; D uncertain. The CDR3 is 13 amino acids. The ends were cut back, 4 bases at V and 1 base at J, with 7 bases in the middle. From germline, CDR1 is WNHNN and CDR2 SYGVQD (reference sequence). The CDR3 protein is CASSGNNNYGYTF. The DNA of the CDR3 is TGCGCCAGCAGTGGAAACAATAACTATGGCTACACCTTC.

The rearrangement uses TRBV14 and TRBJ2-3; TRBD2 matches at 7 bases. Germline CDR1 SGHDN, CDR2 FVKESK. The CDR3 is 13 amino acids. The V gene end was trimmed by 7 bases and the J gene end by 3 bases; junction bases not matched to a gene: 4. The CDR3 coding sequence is TGTGCCAGCACCCCACTAGCGACAGATACGCAGTATTTT. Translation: CASTPLATDTQYF.

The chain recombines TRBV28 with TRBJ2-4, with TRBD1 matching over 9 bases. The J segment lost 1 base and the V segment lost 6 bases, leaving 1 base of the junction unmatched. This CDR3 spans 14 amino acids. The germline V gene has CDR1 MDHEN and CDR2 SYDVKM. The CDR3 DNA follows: TGTGCCAGCAGACAGGGGGCGGCCAAAAACATTCAGTACTTC. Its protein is CASRQGAAKNIQYF.

CDR3 protein: CASSSGTSGRQYF. Written as DNA, the CDR3 is TGTGCCAGCAGCTCAGGGACTAGCGGGCGGCAGTATTTT. This chain links TRBV3-1 (or the pseudogene TRBV3-2) with TRBJ2-3, with 12 positions matching TRBD2. The CDR3 sequence is 13 residues long. Germline loops: CDR1 LGHDT, CDR2 YNNKEL (reference sequence). The V segment lost 5 bases and the J segment 11 bases; nucleotides outside the gene matches: 5.

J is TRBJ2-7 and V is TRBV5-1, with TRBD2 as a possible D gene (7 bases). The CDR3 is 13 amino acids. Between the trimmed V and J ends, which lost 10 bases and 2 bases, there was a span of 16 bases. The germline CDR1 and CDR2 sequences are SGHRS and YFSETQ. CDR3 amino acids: CARGRGGAYEQYF. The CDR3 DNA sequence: TGCGCCCGCGGCCGAGGGGGGGCCTACGAGCAGTACTTC.

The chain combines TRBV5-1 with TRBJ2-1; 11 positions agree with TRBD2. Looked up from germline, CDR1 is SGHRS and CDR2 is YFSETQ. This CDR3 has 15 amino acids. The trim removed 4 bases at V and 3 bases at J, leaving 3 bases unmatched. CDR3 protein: CASSRTSGSYNEQFF. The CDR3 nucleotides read TGCGCCAGCAGCCGCACTAGCGGGAGCTACAATGAGCAGTTCTTC.

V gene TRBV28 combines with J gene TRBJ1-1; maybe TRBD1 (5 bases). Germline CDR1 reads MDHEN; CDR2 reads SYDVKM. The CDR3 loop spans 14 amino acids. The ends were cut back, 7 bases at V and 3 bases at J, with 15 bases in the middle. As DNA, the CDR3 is TGTGCCAGCATTTCGGGTGGAGGGGACACTGAAGCTTTCTTT. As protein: CASISGGGDTEAFF.

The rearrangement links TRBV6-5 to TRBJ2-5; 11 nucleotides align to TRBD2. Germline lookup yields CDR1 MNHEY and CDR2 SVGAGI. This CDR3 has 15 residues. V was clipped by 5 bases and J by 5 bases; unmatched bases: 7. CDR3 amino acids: CASSPGLADWETQYF. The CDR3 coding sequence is TGTGCCAGCAGTCCGGGACTAGCGGATTGGGAGACCCAGTACTTC.

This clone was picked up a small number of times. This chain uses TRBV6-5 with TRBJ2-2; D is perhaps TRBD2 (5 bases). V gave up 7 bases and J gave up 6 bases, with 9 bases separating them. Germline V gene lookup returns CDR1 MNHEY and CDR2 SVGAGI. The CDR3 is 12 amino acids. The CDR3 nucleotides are TGTGCCAGCACGGATAGCGCCGGGGAGCTGTTTTTT. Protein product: CASTDSAGELFF.